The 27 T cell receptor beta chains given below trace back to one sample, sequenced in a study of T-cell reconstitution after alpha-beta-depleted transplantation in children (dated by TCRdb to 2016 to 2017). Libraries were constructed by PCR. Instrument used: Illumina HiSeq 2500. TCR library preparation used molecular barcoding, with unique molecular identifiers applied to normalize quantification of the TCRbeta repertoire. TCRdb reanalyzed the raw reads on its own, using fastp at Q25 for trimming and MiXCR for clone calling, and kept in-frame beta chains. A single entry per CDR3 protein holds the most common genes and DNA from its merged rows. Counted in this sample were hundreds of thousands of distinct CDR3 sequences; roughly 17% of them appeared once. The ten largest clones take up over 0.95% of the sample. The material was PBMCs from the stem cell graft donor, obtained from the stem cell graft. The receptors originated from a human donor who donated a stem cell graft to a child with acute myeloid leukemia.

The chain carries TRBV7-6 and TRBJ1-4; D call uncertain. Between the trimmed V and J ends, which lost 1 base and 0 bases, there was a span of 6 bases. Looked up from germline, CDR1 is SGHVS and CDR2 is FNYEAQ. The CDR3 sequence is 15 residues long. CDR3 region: CASSLEPATNEKLFF. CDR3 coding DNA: TGTGCCAGCAGCTTAGAGCCTGCAACTAATGAAAAACTGTTTTTT.

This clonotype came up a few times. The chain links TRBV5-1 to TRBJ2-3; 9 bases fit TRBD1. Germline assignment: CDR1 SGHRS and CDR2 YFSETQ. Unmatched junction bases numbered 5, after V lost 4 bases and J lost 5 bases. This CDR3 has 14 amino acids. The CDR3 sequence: CASSTGQGGDTQYF. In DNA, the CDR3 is TGCGCCAGCAGCACGGGACAGGGAGGAGATACGCAGTATTTT.

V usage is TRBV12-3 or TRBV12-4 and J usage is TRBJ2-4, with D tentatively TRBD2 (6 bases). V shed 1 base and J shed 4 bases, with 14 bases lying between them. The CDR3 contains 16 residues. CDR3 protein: CASSLGLARVKNIQYF. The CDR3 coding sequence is TGTGCCAGCAGTTTAGGTCTAGCGCGGGTGAAAAACATTCAGTACTTC.

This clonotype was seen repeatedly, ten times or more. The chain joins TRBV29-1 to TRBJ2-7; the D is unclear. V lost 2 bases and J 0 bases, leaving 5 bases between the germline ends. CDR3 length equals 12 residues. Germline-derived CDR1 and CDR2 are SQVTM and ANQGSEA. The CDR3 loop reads CSVEQDSYEQYF. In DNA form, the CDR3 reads TGCAGCGTTGAACAGGACTCCTACGAGCAGTACTTC.

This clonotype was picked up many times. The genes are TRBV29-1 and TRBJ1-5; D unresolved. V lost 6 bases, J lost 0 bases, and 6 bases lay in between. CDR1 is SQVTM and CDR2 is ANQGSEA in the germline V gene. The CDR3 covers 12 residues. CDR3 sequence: CSVVDSNQPQHF. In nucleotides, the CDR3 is TGCAGCGTAGTGGATAGCAATCAGCCCCAGCATTTT.

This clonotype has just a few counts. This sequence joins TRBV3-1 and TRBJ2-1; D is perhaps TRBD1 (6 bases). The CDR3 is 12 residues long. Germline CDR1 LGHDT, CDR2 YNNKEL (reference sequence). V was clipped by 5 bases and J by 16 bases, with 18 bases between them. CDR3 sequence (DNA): TGTGCCAGCAGCGCTACCAGGGGCGTACGTTTCTTC. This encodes CASSATRGVRFF.

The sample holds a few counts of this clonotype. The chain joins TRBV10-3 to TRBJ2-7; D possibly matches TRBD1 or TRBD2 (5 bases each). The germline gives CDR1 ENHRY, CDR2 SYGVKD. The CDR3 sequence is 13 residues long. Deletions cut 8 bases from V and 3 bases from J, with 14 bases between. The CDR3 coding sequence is TGTGCCATCGGGGAACAGGAGGTCTACGAGCAGTACTTC. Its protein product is CAIGEQEVYEQYF.

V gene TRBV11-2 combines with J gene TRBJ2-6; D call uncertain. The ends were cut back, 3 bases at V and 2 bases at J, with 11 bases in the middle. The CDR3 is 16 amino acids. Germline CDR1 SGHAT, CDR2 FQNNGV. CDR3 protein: CASSFEATPGANVLTF. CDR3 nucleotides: TGTGCCAGCAGCTTCGAGGCAACACCTGGGGCCAACGTCCTGACTTTC.

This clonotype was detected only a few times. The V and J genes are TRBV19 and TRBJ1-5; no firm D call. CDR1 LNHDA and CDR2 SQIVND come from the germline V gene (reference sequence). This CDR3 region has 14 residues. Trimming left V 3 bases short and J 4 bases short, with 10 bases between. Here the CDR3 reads CASSMVTWNQPQHF. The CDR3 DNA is TGTGCCAGTAGTATGGTTACCTGGAATCAGCCCCAGCATTTT.

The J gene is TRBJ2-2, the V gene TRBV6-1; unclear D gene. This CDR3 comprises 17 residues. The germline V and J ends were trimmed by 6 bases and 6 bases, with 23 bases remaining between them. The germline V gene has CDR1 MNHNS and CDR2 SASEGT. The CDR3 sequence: CASRSPTSISDSGELFF. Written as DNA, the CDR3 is TGTGCCAGCAGATCCCCCACCTCGATCAGCGACTCCGGGGAGCTGTTTTTT.

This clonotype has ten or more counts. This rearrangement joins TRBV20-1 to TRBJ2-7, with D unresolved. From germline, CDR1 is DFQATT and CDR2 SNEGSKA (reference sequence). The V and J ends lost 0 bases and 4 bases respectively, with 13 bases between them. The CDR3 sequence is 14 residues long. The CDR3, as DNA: TGCAGTGCTAGAGATCAAGGAAGGGATTACGAGCAGTACTTC. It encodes CSARDQGRDYEQYF.

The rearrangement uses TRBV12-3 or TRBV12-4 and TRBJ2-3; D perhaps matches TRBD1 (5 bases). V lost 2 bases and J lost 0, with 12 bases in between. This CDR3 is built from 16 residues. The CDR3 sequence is CASSLRGLRSTDTQYF. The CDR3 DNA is TGTGCCAGCAGTTTAAGGGGCCTACGCAGCACAGATACGCAGTATTTT.

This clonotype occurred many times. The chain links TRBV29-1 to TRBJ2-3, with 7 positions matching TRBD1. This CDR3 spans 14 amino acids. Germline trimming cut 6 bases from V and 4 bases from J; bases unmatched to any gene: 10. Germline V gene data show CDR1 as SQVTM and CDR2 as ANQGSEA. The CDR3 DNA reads TGCAGCGTGGAAAGACAGGGCCTAGCAGATACGCAGTATTTT. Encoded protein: CSVERQGLADTQYF.

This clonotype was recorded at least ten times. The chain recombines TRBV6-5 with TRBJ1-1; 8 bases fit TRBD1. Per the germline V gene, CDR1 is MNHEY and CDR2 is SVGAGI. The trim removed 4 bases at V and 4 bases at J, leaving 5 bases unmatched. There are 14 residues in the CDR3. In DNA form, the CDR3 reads TGTGCCAGCAGTTCCGGACAGGGACCCACTGAAGCTTTCTTT. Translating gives CASSSGQGPTEAFF.

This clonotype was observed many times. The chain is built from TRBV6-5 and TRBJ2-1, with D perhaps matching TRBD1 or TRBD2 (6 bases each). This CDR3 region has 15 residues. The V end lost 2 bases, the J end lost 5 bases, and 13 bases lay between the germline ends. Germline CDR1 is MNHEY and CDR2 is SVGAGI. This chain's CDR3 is CASSYSRGPNNEQFF. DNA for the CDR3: TGTGCCAGCAGTTACAGCCGGGGGCCGAACAATGAGCAGTTCTTC.

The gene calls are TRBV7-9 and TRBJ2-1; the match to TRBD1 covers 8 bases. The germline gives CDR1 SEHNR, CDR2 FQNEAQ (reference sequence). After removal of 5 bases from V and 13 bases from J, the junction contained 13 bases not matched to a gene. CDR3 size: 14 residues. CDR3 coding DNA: TGTGCCAGCAGCCAAACCCCGGGGCAGGGGGCCCAGTTCTTC. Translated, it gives CASSQTPGQGAQFF.

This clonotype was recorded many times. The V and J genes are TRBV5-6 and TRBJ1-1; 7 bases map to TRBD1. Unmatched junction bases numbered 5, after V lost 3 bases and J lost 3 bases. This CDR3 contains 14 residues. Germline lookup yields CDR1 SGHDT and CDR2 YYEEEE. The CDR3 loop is CASSWGTGDTEAFF. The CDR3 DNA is TGTGCCAGCAGCTGGGGAACAGGGGACACTGAAGCTTTCTTT. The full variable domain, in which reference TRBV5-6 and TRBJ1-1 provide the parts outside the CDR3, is DAGVTQSPTHLIKTRGQQVTLRCSPKSGHDTVSWYQQALGQGPQFIFQYYEEEERQRGNFPDRFSGHQFPNYSSELNVNALLLGDSALYLCASSWGTGDTEAFFGQGTRLTVV.

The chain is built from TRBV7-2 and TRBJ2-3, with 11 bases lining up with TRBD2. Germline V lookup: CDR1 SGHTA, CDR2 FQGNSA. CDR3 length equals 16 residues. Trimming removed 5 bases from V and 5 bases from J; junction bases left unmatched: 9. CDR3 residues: CASSPQPSGGRDTQYF. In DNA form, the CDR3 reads TGTGCCAGCAGCCCCCAGCCTAGCGGGGGGAGAGATACGCAGTATTTT. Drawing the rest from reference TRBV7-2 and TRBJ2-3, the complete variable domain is GAGVSQSPSNKVTEKGKDVELRCDPISGHTALYWYRQSLGQGLEFLIYFQGNSAPDKSGLPSDRFSAERTGGSVSTLTIQRTQQEDSAVYLCASSPQPSGGRDTQYFGPGTRLTVL.

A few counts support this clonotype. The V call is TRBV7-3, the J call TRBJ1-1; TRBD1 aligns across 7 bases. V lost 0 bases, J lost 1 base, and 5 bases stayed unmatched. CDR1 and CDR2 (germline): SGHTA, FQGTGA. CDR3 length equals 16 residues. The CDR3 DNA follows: TGTGCCAGCAGCTTAACAGGGGGCGTAGGGAACACTGAAGCTTTCTTT. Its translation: CASSLTGGVGNTEAFF.

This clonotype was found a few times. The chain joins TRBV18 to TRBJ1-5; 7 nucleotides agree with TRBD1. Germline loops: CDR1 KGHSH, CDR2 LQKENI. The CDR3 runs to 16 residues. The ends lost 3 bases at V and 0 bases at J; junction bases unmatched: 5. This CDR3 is CASSPGTVYSNQPQHF. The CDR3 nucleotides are TGTGCCAGCTCACCTGGGACAGTCTATAGCAATCAGCCCCAGCATTTT.

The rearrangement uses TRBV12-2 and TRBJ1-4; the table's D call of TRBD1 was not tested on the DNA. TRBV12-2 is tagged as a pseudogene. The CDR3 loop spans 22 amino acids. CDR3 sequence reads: CASRLAAEGGGSRGTTNEKLFF. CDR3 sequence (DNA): TGTGCAAGTCGCTTAGCCGCGGAAGGGGGGGGTAGCAGAGGCACAACTAATGAAAAACTGTTTTTT.

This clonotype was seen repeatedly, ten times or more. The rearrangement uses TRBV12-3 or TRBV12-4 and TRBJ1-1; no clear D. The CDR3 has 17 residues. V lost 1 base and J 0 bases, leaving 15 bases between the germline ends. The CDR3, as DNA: TGTGCCAGCAGTTTAGGGCTGTTGTCCGTCTTGAACACTGAAGCTTTCTTT. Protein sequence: CASSLGLLSVLNTEAFF.

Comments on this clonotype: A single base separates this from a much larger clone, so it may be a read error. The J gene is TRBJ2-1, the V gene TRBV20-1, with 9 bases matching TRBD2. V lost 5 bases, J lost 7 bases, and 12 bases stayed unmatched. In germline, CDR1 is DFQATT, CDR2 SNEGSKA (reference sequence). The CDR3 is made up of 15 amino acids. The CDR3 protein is CSARRLAVGWNEQFF. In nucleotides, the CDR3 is TGCAGTGCTCGCCGACTAGCGGTGGGCTGGAATGAGCAGTTCTTC.

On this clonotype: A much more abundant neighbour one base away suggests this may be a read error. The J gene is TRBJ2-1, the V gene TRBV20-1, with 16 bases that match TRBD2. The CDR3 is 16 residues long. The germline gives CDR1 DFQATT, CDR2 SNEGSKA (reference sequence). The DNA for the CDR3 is TGCAGTGCTAAGGGACTAGCGGGGGGGTTCTACAATGAGCATTTCTTC. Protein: CSAKGLAGGFYNEHFF.

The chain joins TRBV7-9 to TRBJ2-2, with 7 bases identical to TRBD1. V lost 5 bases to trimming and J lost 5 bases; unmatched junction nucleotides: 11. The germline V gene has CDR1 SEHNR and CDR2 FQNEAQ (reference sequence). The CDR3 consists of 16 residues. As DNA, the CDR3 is TGTGCCAGCAGCGAGCGACAGGGCTTTGGAACCGGGGAGCTGTTTTTT. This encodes CASSERQGFGTGELFF. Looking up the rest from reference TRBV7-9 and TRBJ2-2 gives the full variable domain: DTGVSQNPRHKITKRGQNVTFRCDPISEHNRLYWYRQTLGQGPEFLTYFQNEAQLEKSRLLSDRFSAERPKGSFSTLEIQRTEQGDSAMYLCASSERQGFGTGELFFGEGSRLTVL.

This CDR3 reads CASSITGGPSNQPQHF. CDR3 sequence (DNA): TGTGCCAGCAGTATAACAGGGGGTCCGAGCAATCAGCCCCAGCATTTT. This chain joins TRBV6-1 and TRBJ1-5; TRBD1 matches 8 bases. Trimming cost V 5 bases and J 1 base; bases outside gene matches: 7. The CDR3 totals 16 residues. Germline CDR1 is MNHNS and CDR2 is SASEGT.

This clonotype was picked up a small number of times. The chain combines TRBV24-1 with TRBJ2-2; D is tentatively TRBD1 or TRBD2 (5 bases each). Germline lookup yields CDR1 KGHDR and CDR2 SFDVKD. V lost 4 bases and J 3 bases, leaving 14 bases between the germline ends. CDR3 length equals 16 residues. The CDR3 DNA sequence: TGTGCCACCAGTGAACCCCGGGACCTCTACACCGGGGAGCTGTTTTTT. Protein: CATSEPRDLYTGELFF.